A single sample gave rise to the 10 T cell receptor beta chains below, sequenced in a study of tumor-infiltrating lymphocytes in localized non-small cell lung cancer (dated by TCRdb to about 2021). Library construction relied on the immunoSEQ multiplex PCR assay. TCRdb holds this immuneACCESS table with in-frame rearrangements only. Some clones are missing; in checked studies, unresolved V genes explain under half, and the rest has no known cause. Within this sample are roughly 16,000 clones, with 65% to 75% of them counted one time only. The ten largest clones capture approximately 6% of the sample. The sequencing input was lung tumor tissue. The origin of the receptors is a human donor with non-small cell lung cancer.

The chain is built from TRBV7-9 and TRBJ1-3; D gene uncertain. V dropped 1 base and J dropped 1 base, with 5 bases sitting between them. Germline CDR1 reads SEHNR; CDR2 reads FQNEAQ (reference sequence). CDR3 length equals 14 residues. For the CDR3, the DNA is TGTGCCAGCAGCTTAGGGGTATCTGGAAACACCATATATTTT. Translated, it gives CASSLGVSGNTIYF.

This chain connects TRBV2 to TRBJ2-5, with TRBD2 identical over 13 bases. The CDR3 runs to 15 residues. Germline assignment: CDR1 SNHLY and CDR2 FYNNEI. The ends lost 4 bases at V and 5 bases at J; junction bases unmatched: 4. The CDR3 loop is CASSGLAGGRETQYF. DNA of the CDR3: TGTGCCAGCAGTGGACTAGCGGGAGGCCGGGAGACCCAGTACTTC.

The chain employs TRBV19 and TRBJ2-3; 9 bases are a match to TRBD1. The germline gives CDR1 LNHDA, CDR2 SQIVND (reference sequence). After removal of 7 bases from V and 1 base from J, the junction contained 15 bases not matched to a gene. CDR3 length: 18 residues. CDR3: CASNRAVGTGIGTDTQYF. In DNA, the CDR3 is TGTGCCAGTAATCGCGCAGTGGGGACAGGGATAGGCACAGATACGCAGTATTTT.

V is TRBV5-1 and J is TRBJ2-1; D is undetermined. In germline, CDR1 is SGHRS, CDR2 YFSETQ. V was cut by 4 bases and J by 6 bases, with 14 bases left in between. The CDR3 spans 14 residues. In DNA form, the CDR3 reads TGCGCCAGCAGCCCGACCCCCTATGGCAATGAGCAGTTCTTC. Translating gives CASSPTPYGNEQFF. Based on the CDR3 plus reference TRBV5-1 and TRBJ2-1, the full variable domain is KAGVTQTPRYLIKTRGQQVTLSCSPISGHRSVSWYQQTPGQGLQFLFEYFSETQRNKGNFPGRFSGRQFSNSRSEMNVSTLELGDSALYLCASSPTPYGNEQFFGPGTRLTVL.

V and J are TRBV7-3 and TRBJ2-7; D might be TRBD1 (6 bases). V lost 5 bases and J 3 bases, leaving 11 bases between the germline ends. Germline loops: CDR1 SGHTA, CDR2 FQGTGA. The CDR3 has 13 amino acids. Here the CDR3 DNA reads TGTGCCAGCAGCCCCGACAGGTTCTACGAGCAGTACTTC. It specifies CASSPDRFYEQYF.

The chain uses TRBV10-2 and TRBJ1-2; tentatively, D is TRBD1 (6 bases). V was cut by 3 bases and J by 8 bases, with 22 bases left in between. The CDR3 is 16 residues long. Per germline, CDR1 WSHSY and CDR2 SAAADI. CDR3 bases: TGCGCCAGCAGTGACTTTGGGGGGGCTACTACAGGAGGCTACACCTTC. Its translation: CASSDFGGATTGGYTF.

The chain carries TRBV7-9 and TRBJ2-5; D unresolved. The V end was cut by 7 bases, the J end by 4 bases, with 13 bases between. In germline, CDR1 is SEHNR, CDR2 FQNEAQ (reference sequence). The CDR3 has 13 residues. Here the CDR3 reads CASTTVGSETQYF. CDR3 bases: TGTGCCAGCACGACGGTGGGGTCAGAGACCCAGTACTTC. The whole variable domain, remainder taken from reference TRBV7-9 and TRBJ2-5, is DTGVSQNPRHKITKRGQNVTFRCDPISEHNRLYWYRQTLGQGPEFLTYFQNEAQLEKSRLLSDRFSAERPKGSFSTLEIQRTEQGDSAMYLCASTTVGSETQYFGPGTRLLVL.

V usage is TRBV5-4 and J usage is TRBJ1-1; perhaps TRBD1 as D (5 bases). Germline V gene sequence: CDR1 SGHNT, CDR2 YYREEE (reference sequence). This CDR3 has 13 residues. Trimming removed 3 bases from V and 7 bases from J, with 13 bases in between. CDR3 nucleotides: TGTGCCAGCAGCTCACAGGCAGCTTATGAAGCTTTCTTT. This translates into CASSSQAAYEAFF.

The sample holds one count of this clone. This chain connects TRBV5-1 to TRBJ1-3, with D possibly matching TRBD1 (6 bases). Trimming stripped 1 base from V and 2 bases from J, with 10 bases between. The CDR3 spans 15 residues. Germline V lookup: CDR1 SGHRS, CDR2 YFSETQ. The CDR3 sequence: CASSLNRETGNTIYF. In DNA form, the CDR3 reads TGCGCCAGCAGCTTGAACAGGGAAACTGGAAACACCATATATTTT.

This clone was detected a few times. The chain employs TRBV5-1 and TRBJ2-2; no definite D call. The germline gives CDR1 SGHRS, CDR2 YFSETQ. V was shortened by 1 base and J by 5 bases, with 6 bases between the two germline ends. The CDR3 is made up of 13 amino acids. The CDR3 spells CASSLSGTGELFF. Here the CDR3 DNA reads TGCGCCAGCAGCTTGAGTGGGACCGGGGAGCTGTTTTTT.